Here is one T cell receptor (beta chain) with its context. Its target is unknown. TCRdb redid the calling of the RT-PCR reads with MiXCR, one entry per CDR3 protein. The table records 800,000 or so distinct CDR3 sequences, approximately 22% of them present only once. These data originate in a study of response to subunit inactivated influenza vaccine. CDR1 MGHRA and CDR2 YSYEKL come from the germline V gene. Trimming pared 3 bases from V and 1 base from J, leaving 18 bases between. This CDR3 is 17 amino acids long. Regarding the study as a whole: Authors suggested each seasonal flu vaccination may recruit only limited numbers of new T cells.

V gene TRBV4-1 combines with J gene TRBJ1-2; TRBD1 might be the D (5 bases). Here the sequenced sample was PBMCs from blood, taken roughly 5 days after vaccination. The receptor was derived from a man aged 50 to 59 who received an inactivated influenza vaccine. This chain's CDR3 is CASSHLAGGGLNYGYTF. Written as DNA, the CDR3 is TGCGCCAGCAGCCACCTCGCTGGCGGGGGACTTAACTATGGCTACACCTTC.